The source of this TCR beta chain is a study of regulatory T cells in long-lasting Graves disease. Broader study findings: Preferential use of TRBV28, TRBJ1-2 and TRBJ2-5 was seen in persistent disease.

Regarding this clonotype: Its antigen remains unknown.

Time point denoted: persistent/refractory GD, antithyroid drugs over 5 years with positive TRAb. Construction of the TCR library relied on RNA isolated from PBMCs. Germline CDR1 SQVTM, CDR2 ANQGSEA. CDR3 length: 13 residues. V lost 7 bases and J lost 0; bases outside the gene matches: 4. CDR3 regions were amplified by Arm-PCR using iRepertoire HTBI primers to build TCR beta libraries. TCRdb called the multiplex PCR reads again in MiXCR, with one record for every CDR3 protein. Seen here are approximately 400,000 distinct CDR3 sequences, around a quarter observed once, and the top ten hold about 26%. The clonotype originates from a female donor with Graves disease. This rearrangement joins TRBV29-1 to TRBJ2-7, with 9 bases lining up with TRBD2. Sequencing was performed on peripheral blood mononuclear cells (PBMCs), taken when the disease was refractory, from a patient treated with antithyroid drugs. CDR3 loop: CSASSGNSYEQYF. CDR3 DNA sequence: TGCAGCGCTTCTAGCGGGAACTCCTACGAGCAGTACTTC.